This T cell receptor beta chain appears in the sequencing data of a study of cytomegalovirus exposure and HLA in healthy donors. Overall study findings and caveats: Among TCR sequences, most were rare, though some public TCRs appeared in many donors. Later genetic work tied a missense DCLRE1C variant to beta-chain V and J trimming.

The PCR was carried out with 60 Vbeta primers and 13 Jbeta primers. Produced via immunoSEQ multiplex PCR; TCRdb's table is partial and in-frame only. The data hold 200,000 to 250,000 clones, with roughly 85% observed a single time. As regards this clone: Its target is unknown.

This CDR3 spans 12 amino acids. Losses at the gene ends were 7 bases for V and 10 bases for J; bases not matched to a gene: 9. Germline CDR1 and CDR2: MNHNS and SASEGT. The chain employs TRBV6-1 and TRBJ1-2, with 7 nucleotides matching TRBD1. This receptor was taken from a girl aged 2-10 years in good health and CMV-seronegative. Sequenced: PBMCs. CDR3 nucleotide sequence: TGTGCCAGCATGACAGGGAGAGGTGTCTACACCTTC. It translates to CASMTGRGVYTF.